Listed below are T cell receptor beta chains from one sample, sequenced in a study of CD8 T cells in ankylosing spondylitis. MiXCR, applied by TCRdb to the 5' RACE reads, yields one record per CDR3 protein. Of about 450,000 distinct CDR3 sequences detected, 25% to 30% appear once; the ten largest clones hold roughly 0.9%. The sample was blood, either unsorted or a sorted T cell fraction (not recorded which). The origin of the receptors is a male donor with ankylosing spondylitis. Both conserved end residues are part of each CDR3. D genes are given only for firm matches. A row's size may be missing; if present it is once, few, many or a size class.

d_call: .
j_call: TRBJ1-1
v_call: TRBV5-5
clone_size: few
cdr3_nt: TGTGCCAGCTTTGCTGGGGGACACCTGAACACTGAAGCTTTCTTT
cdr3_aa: CASFAGGHLNTEAFF

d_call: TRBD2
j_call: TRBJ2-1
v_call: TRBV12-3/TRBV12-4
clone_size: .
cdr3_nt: TGTGCCAGCAGTAGAGCGGGAGCTAATGAGCAGTTCTTC
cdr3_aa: CASSRAGANEQFF

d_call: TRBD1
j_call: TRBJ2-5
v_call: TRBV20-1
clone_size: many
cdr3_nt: TGCAGTGCTAGAGAGACCAGGGGGCGCGGGGAGACCCAGTACTTC
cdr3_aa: CSARETRGRGETQYF

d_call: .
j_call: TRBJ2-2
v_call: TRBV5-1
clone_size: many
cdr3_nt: TGCGCCAGCCGCCCTAATTCGGAGGGGGAGCTGTTTTTT
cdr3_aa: CASRPNSEGELFF

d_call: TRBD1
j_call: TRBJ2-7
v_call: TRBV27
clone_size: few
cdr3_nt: TGTGCCAGCAGTACCTCCTCTGGGACAGGGCTTGGAGAGCAGTACTTC
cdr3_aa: CASSTSSGTGLGEQYF

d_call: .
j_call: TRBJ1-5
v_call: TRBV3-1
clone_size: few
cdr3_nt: TGTGCCAGCAGCCTCCAATTGGGGCAGCCCCAGCATTTT
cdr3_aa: CASSLQLGQPQHF

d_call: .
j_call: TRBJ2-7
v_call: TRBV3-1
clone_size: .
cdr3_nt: TGTGCCAGCAGCCACGGTACCTACGAGCAGTACTTC
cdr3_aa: CASSHGTYEQYF

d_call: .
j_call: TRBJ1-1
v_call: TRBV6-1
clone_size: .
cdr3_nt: TGTGCCAGCAGTATGGGGGCGCCCACTGAAGCTTTCTTT
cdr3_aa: CASSMGAPTEAFF

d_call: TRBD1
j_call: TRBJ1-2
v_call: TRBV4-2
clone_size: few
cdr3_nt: TGTGCCAGCAGCCAAGCATTGGACAGGGCCTTCTATGGCTACACCTTC
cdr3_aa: CASSQALDRAFYGYTF

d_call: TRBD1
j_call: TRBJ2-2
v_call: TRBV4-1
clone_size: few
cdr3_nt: TGCGCCAGCAGCCGCACTGGGGGACAGGGGTACACCGGGGAGCTGTTTTTT
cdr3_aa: CASSRTGGQGYTGELFF

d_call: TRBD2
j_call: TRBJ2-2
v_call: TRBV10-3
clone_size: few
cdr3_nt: TGTGCCGTCGGGACTAGCGAGAGGGAGCTGTTTTTT
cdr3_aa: CAVGTSERELFF

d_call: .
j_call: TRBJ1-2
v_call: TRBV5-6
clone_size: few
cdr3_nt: TGTGCCAGCAGCTTGGAGGCGGGCAGGGCCTATGGCTACACCTTC
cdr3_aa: CASSLEAGRAYGYTF

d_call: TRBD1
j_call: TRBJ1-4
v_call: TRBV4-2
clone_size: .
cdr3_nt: TGTGCCAGCAGCCAAGAACAGGGACAGTATAATGAAAAACTGTTTTTT
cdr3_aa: CASSQEQGQYNEKLFF

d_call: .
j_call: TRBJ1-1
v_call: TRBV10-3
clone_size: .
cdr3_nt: TGTGCCATCAGGAAAAACACTGAAGCTTTCTTT
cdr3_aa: CAIRKNTEAFF

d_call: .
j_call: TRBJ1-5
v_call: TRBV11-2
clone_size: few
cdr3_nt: TGTGCCAGCAGCTTAGATCGACCTCAGCCCCAGCATTTT
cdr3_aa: CASSLDRPQPQHF

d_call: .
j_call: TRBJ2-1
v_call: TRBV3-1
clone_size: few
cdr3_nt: TGTGCCAGCAGTGATACTATGAGCTCCTACAATGAGCAGTTCTTC
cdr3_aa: CASSDTMSSYNEQFF

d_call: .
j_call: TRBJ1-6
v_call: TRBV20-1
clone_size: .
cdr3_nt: TGCAGTGCATTCAGGGCAAGGAGCTCCTATAATTCACCCCTCCACTTT
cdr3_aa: CSAFRARSSYNSPLHF

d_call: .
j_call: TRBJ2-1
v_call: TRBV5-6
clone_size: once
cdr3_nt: TGTGCCAGCAGCTTAAGGGGCGCGGGGAATGAGCAGTTCTTC
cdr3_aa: CASSLRGAGNEQFF

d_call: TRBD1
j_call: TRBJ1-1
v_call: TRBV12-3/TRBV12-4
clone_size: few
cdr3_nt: TGTGCCAGCAGTTTATCTTCCGGGACAGGGGCAAACACTGAAGCTTTCTTT
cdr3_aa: CASSLSSGTGANTEAFF

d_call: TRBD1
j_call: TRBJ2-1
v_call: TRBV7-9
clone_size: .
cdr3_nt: TGTGCCAGCAGCTTAGGGACAGGGTCCGAAGAGCAGTTCTTC
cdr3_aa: CASSLGTGSEEQFF